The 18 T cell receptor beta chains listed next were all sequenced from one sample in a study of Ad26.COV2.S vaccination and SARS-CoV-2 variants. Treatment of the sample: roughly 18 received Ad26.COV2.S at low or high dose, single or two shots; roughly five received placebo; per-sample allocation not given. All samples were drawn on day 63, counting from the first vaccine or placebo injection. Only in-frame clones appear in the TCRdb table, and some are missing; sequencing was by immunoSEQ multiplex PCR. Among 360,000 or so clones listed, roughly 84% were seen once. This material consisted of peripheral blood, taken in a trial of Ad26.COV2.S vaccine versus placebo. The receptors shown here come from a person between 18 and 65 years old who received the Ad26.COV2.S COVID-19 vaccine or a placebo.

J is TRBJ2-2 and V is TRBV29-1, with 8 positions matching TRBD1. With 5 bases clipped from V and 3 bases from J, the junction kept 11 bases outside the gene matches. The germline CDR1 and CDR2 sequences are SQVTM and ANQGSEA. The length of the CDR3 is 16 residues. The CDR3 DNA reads TGCAGCGTTCAAAGGACAGGGAGAGGGTACACCGGGGAGCTGTTTTTT. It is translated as CSVQRTGRGYTGELFF.

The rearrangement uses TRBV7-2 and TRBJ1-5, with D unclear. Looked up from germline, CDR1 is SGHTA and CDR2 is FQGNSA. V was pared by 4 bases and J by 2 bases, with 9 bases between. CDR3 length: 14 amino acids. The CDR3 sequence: CASSSLGGNQPQHF. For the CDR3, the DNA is TGTGCCAGCAGCTCACTAGGCGGCAATCAGCCCCAGCATTTT.

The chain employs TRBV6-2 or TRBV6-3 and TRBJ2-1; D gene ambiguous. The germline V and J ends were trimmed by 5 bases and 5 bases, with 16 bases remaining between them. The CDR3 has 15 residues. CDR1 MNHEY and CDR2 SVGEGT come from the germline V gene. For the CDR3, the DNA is TGTGCCAGCAGTATTACCACACGCGGAGACAATGAGCAGTTCTTC. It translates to CASSITTRGDNEQFF.

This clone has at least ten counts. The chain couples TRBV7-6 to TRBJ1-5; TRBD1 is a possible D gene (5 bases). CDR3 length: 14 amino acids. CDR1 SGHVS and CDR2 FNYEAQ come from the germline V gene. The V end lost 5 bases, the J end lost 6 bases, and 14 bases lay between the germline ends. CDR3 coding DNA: TGTGCCAGCAGCCGAGGGACCACGGCTCAGCCCCAGCATTTT. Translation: CASSRGTTAQPQHF.

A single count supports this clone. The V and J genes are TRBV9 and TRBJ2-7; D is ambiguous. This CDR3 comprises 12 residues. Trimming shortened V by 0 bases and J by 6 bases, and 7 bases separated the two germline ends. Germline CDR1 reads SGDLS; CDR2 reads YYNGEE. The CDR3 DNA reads TGTGCCAGCAGCGTAGAGGGCTCCGAGCAGTACTTC. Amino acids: CASSVEGSEQYF. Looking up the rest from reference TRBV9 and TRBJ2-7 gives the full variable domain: DSGVTQTPKHLITATGQRVTLRCSPRSGDLSVYWYQQSLDQGLQFLIQYYNGEERAKGNILERFSAQQFPDLHSELNLSSLELGDSALYFCASSVEGSEQYFGPGTRLTVT.

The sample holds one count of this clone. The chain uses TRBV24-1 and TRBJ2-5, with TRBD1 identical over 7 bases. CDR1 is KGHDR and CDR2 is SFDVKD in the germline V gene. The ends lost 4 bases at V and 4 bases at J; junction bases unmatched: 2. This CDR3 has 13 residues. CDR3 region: CATSEGGGETQYF. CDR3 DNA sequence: TGTGCCACCAGTGAAGGGGGCGGAGAGACCCAGTACTTC.

CDR3 loop: CASSSERRNTEAFF. CDR3 DNA: TGTGCCAGCAGCTCGGAAAGGAGGAACACTGAAGCTTTCTTT. The rearrangement joins TRBV5-6 to TRBJ1-1; D gene uncertain. CDR3 length equals 14 residues. In germline, CDR1 is SGHDT, CDR2 YYEEEE. Trimming pared 3 bases from V and 1 base from J, leaving 10 bases between.

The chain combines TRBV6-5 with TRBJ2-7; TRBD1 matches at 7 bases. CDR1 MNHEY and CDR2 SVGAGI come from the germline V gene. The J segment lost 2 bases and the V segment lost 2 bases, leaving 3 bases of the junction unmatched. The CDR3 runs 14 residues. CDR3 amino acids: CASSYKDRAYEQYF. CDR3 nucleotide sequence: TGTGCCAGCAGTTACAAAGACAGGGCCTACGAGCAGTACTTC.

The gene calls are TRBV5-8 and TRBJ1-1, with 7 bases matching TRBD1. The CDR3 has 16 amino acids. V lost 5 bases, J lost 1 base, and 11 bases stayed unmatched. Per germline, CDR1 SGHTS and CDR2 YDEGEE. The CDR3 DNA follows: TGTGCCAGCAGTTCCGGACAGGCGCTAACGAACACTGAAGCTTTCTTT. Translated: CASSSGQALTNTEAFF.

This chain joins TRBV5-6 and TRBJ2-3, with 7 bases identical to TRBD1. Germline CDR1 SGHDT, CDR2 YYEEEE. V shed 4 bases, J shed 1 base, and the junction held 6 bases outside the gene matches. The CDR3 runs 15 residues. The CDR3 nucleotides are TGTGCCAGCAGCCGGACAGGAGTGCGCACAGATACGCAGTATTTT. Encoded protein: CASSRTGVRTDTQYF.

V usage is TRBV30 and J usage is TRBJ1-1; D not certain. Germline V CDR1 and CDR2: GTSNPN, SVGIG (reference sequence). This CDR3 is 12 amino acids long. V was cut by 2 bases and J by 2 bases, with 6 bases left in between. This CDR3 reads CAWSSGNTEAFF. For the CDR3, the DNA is TGTGCCTGGAGTTCAGGAAACACTGAAGCTTTCTTT.

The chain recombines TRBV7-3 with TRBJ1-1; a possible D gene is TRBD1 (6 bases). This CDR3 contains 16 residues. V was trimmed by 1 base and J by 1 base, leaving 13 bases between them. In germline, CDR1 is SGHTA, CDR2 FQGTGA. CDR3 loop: CASSLMSHRENTEAFF. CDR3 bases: TGTGCCAGCAGCTTAATGTCCCACAGGGAGAACACTGAAGCTTTCTTT.

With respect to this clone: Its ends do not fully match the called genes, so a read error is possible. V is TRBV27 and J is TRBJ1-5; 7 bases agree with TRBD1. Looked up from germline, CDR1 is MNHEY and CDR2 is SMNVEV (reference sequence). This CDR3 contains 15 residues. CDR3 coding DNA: TGTGTCAGCAGTTCCCAGGGACAGACGAATCAGCCCCAGCATTTT. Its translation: CVSSSQGQTNQPQHF.

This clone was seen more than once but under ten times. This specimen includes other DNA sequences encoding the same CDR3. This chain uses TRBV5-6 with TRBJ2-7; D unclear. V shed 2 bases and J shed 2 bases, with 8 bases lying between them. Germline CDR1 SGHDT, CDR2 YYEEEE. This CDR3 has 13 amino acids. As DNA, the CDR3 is TGTGCCAGCAGCTTCGGACGGGCCTACGAGCAGTACTTC. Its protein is CASSFGRAYEQYF.

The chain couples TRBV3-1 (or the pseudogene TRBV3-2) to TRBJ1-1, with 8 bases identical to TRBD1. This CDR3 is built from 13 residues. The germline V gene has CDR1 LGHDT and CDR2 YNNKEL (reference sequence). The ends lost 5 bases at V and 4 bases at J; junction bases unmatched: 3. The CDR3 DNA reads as TGTGCCAGCAGCGGGACAGGTTCCACTGAAGCTTTCTTT. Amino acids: CASSGTGSTEAFF.

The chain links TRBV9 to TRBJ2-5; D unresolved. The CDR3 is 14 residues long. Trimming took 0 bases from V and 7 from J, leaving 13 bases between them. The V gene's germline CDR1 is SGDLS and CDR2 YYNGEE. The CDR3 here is CASSVVPVDGTQYF. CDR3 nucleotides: TGTGCCAGCAGCGTAGTCCCGGTTGACGGGACCCAGTACTTC.

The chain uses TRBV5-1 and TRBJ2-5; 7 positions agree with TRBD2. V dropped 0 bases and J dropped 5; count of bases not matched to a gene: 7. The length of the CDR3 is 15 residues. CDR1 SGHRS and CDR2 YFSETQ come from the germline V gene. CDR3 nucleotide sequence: TGCGCCAGCAGCTTGGGGGGGACTACTTCGGAGACCCAGTACTTC. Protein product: CASSLGGTTSETQYF.

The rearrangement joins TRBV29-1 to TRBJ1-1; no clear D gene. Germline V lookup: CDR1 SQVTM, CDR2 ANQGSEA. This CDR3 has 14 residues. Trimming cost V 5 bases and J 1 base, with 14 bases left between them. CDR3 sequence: CSVRAQAGNTEAFF. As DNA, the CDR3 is TGCAGCGTTCGAGCCCAGGCGGGGAACACTGAAGCTTTCTTT. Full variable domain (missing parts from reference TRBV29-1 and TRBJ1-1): SAVISQKPSRDICQRGTSLTIQCQVDSQVTMMFWYRQQPGQSLTLIATANQGSEATYESGFVIDKFPISRPNLTFSTLTVSNMSPEDSSIYLCSVRAQAGNTEAFFGQGTRLTVV.